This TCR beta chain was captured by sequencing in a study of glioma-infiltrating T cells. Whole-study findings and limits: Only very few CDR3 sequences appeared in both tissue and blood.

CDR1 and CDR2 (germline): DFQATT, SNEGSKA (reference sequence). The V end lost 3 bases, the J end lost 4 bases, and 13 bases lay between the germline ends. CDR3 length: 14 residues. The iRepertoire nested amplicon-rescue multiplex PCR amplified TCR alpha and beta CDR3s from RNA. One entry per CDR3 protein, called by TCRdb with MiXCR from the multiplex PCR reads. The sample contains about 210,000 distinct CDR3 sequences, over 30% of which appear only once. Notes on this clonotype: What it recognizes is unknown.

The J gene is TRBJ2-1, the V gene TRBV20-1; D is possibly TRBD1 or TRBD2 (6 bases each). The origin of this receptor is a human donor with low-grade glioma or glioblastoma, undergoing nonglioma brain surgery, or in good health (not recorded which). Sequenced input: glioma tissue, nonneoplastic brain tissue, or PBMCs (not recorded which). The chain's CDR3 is CSARPRGGYNEQFF. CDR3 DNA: TGCAGTGCTAGGCCTAGAGGGGGGTACAATGAGCAGTTCTTC.